These 27 T cell receptor beta chains were all obtained from the same sample, sequenced in a study of shared clonotypes between healthy human individuals. CD45RO-negative, CCR7-positively selected cells formed the naive CD8 fraction, excluding terminally differentiated effector memory CD45RA+ cells. Generated by immunoSEQ multiplex PCR, the TCRdb table keeps only in-frame clones and is missing some. The table shows around 2.1 million clones, with approximately 94% occurring only once. The sequenced sample consisted of naive CD8+ T cells from PBMCs. These receptors were obtained from a man younger than 35 in good health. Some clones in this sample may be carry-over from other donors' samples.

J is TRBJ2-7 and V is TRBV30; possible D gene TRBD1, 7 bases. Per the germline V gene, CDR1 is GTSNPN and CDR2 is SVGIG (reference sequence). The length of the CDR3 is 14 residues. V lost 3 bases and J lost 2, with 14 bases in between. CDR3 amino acids: CAWSRGDFPYEQYF. CDR3 nucleotide sequence: TGTGCCTGGAGCAGGGGGGACTTTCCCTACGAGCAGTACTTC.

The chain uses TRBV4-3 and TRBJ2-7; 7 positions match TRBD1. CDR3 size: 17 residues. V gave up 3 bases and J gave up 6 bases; unmatched junction bases: 17. Germline lookup yields CDR1 LGHNA and CDR2 YSLEER. Here the CDR3 reads CASSQGLAWDSLPEQYF. For the CDR3, the DNA is TGCGCCAGCAGCCAGGGGTTGGCATGGGACAGCCTCCCCGAGCAGTACTTC.

The chain joins TRBV2 to TRBJ2-7; TRBD1 agrees at 7 bases. CDR1 and CDR2 from the germline V gene are SNHLY and FYNNEI. The CDR3 consists of 11 residues. V dropped 6 bases and J dropped 7; count of bases not matched to a gene: 3. CDR3 loop: CASSWGQEQYF. CDR3 nucleotides: TGTGCCAGCAGCTGGGGACAGGAGCAGTACTTC. The full variable domain, its missing parts supplied by reference TRBV2 and TRBJ2-7, is EPEVTQTPSHQVTQMGQEVILRCVPISNHLYFYWYRQILGQKVEFLVSFYNNEISEKSEIFDDQFSVERPDGSNFTLKIRSTKLEDSAMYFCASSWGQEQYFGPGTRLTVT.

Turning to this clone: Other DNA variants within this sample encode the same CDR3. The chain recombines TRBV5-6 with TRBJ2-3, with 12 nucleotides matching TRBD2. CDR1 is SGHDT, CDR2 YYEEEE, per germline. The ends lost 4 bases at V and 1 base at J; junction bases unmatched: 4. This CDR3 is 16 amino acids long. The CDR3, as DNA: TGTGCCAGCAGCCCCCTAGCGGGAGGGGGCACAGATACGCAGTATTTT. It yields the protein CASSPLAGGGTDTQYF.

This chain uses TRBV30 with TRBJ2-7, with 9 positions matching TRBD1. Unmatched junction bases numbered 9, after V lost 1 base and J lost 5 bases. CDR1 is GTSNPN and CDR2 is SVGIG in the germline V gene (reference sequence). The CDR3 covers 15 residues. The CDR3 protein is CAWSGTGGDPHEQYF. Written as DNA, the CDR3 is TGTGCCTGGAGTGGAACAGGGGGCGACCCCCACGAGCAGTACTTC.

This clone was found a few times. The chain couples TRBV6-6 to TRBJ1-1; D gene unclear. Germline V CDR1 and CDR2: MNHNY, SVGAGI (reference sequence). Trimming removed 0 bases at V and 0 bases at J, with 8 bases between. There are 15 residues in the CDR3. The CDR3 sequence: CASSYSRAVNTEAFF. CDR3 in DNA: TGTGCCAGCAGTTACTCGAGAGCAGTGAACACTGAAGCTTTCTTT.

The table lists this clone with a count of one. The genes are TRBV6-1 and TRBJ1-2; 11 bases are shared with TRBD1. J gave up 4 bases and V 6 bases, and 7 bases lay outside the gene matches. Germline V gene sequence: CDR1 MNHNS, CDR2 SASEGT. This CDR3 contains 15 residues. This CDR3 reads CASSQDRGLGYGYTF. The CDR3 coding sequence is TGTGCCAGCAGCCAGGACAGGGGGCTTGGCTATGGCTACACCTTC.

The CDR3 DNA reads TGTGCCAGCAGCCTCGGGGGGATAGAGACCCAGTACTTC. Amino acids: CASSLGGIETQYF. This chain joins TRBV14 and TRBJ2-5; 7 bases are shared with TRBD2. CDR1 SGHDN and CDR2 FVKESK come from the germline V gene. The ends lost 4 bases at V and 4 bases at J; junction bases unmatched: 3. The CDR3 has 13 amino acids. Full variable domain (remainder filled in from reference TRBV14 and TRBJ2-5): EAGVTQFPSHSVIEKGQTVTLRCDPISGHDNLYWYRRVMGKEIKFLLHFVKESKQDESGMPNNRFLAERTGGTYSTLKVQPAELEDSGVYFCASSLGGIETQYFGPGTRLLVL.

Note on this clone: At one boundary the junction diverges from the germline segment, which might be a read error. The chain has TRBV27 and TRBJ2-2; TRBD2 is a possible D gene (5 bases). This CDR3 has 13 residues. CDR1 is MNHEY and CDR2 is SMNVEV in the germline V gene (reference sequence). The chain's CDR3 is CASSLLVTGELLF. Written as DNA, the CDR3 is TGTGCCAGCAGTTTACTCGTGACCGGGGAGCTGCTTTTT.

V gene TRBV5-1 combines with J gene TRBJ2-1; TRBD1 agrees at 7 bases. J gave up 7 bases and V 1 base, and 14 bases lay outside the gene matches. Germline V gene data show CDR1 as SGHRS and CDR2 as YFSETQ. The CDR3 is made up of 17 amino acids. CDR3 protein: CASSLFQQGKIGNEQFF. CDR3 nucleotides: TGCGCCAGCAGCTTGTTCCAACAGGGGAAAATAGGGAATGAGCAGTTCTTC.

CDR3 residues: CASSLGQANYNEQFF. In DNA, the CDR3 is TGTGCCAGCAGCTTGGGACAGGCGAACTACAATGAGCAGTTCTTC. The V and J genes are TRBV9 and TRBJ2-1; TRBD1 matches at 8 bases. Germline V gene sequence: CDR1 SGDLS, CDR2 YYNGEE. The V and J ends lost 4 bases and 3 bases, in that order; junction bases with no gene match: 6. The CDR3 is made up of 15 amino acids.

This clone was seen only once. V is TRBV5-1 and J is TRBJ2-7, with D possibly being TRBD2 (5 bases). Germline assignment: CDR1 SGHRS and CDR2 YFSETQ. The CDR3 length is 16 residues. Trimming shortened V by 4 bases and J by 0 bases, and 17 bases separated the two germline ends. The CDR3 loop is CASSRAPDLNSYEQYF. The CDR3 DNA sequence: TGCGCCAGCAGCCGAGCCCCGGACTTAAACTCCTACGAGCAGTACTTC.

This chain links TRBV5-1 with TRBJ2-4, with 9 bases fitting TRBD1. V trimming: 2 bases; J trimming: 16 bases; junction bases outside the gene matches: 7. CDR1 is SGHRS, CDR2 YFSETQ, per germline. The CDR3 has 12 amino acids. CDR3 bases: TGCGCCAGCAGCTTAACAGGGGGCCAGAACTACTTC. It is translated as CASSLTGGQNYF.

The chain joins TRBV7-3 to TRBJ2-3; D remains ambiguous. Germline CDR1 is SGHTA and CDR2 is FQGTGA. Between the trimmed V and J ends, which lost 3 bases and 1 base, there was a span of 5 bases. This CDR3 spans 13 amino acids. The CDR3 nucleotides are TGTGCCAGCAGCTTCCCAGGCACAGATACGCAGTATTTT. Encoded protein: CASSFPGTDTQYF.

J is TRBJ2-1 and V is TRBV6-6; 9 nucleotides agree with TRBD1. The CDR3 consists of 16 residues. V lost 0 bases to trimming and J lost 7 bases; unmatched junction nucleotides: 7. The germline V gene has CDR1 MNHNY and CDR2 SVGAGI (reference sequence). The CDR3 bases are TGTGCCAGCAGTTACTCTCCGGGACAGGGTTCGAATGAGCAGTTCTTC. This encodes CASSYSPGQGSNEQFF.

The chain has TRBV5-1 and TRBJ2-7, with D maybe TRBD1 (5 bases). The CDR3 is made up of 15 amino acids. V lost 1 base and J lost 3, with 14 bases in between. Germline V gene sequence: CDR1 SGHRS, CDR2 YFSETQ. CDR3 amino acids: CASSLTPGQNYEQYF. DNA of the CDR3: TGCGCCAGCAGCTTGACCCCTGGACAAAACTACGAGCAGTACTTC.

This clone has just a few counts. The chain is built from TRBV9 and TRBJ1-1; TRBD1 is a possible D gene (6 bases). Germline loops: CDR1 SGDLS, CDR2 YYNGEE. V lost 3 bases to trimming and J lost 0 bases, with 15 bases between them. The CDR3 sequence is 16 residues long. CDR3 sequence: CASSAGTGQMNTEAFF. The CDR3 nucleotides are TGTGCCAGCAGCGCCGGAACAGGGCAAATGAACACTGAAGCTTTCTTT.

V gene TRBV15 combines with J gene TRBJ1-2; possibly TRBD1 for D (5 bases). The V end was cut by 6 bases, the J end by 3 bases, with 14 bases between. This CDR3 has 14 residues. Germline V gene sequence: CDR1 LNHNV, CDR2 YYDKDF (reference sequence). CDR3 DNA sequence: TGTGCCACCAGTCCAGTCGGGGGGGACTATGGCTACACCTTC. Its translation: CATSPVGGDYGYTF.

This chain uses TRBV7-3 with TRBJ2-1; D could derive from TRBD1 or TRBD2 (6 bases each). Germline V gene sequence: CDR1 SGHTA, CDR2 FQGTGA. The CDR3 is made up of 15 amino acids. Trimming removed 5 bases from V and 4 bases from J, with 15 bases in between. CDR3 loop: CASSPGGQAYNEQFF. In DNA, the CDR3 is TGTGCCAGCAGCCCTGGGGGGCAGGCGTACAATGAGCAGTTCTTC.

This clone was recorded only once. The chain joins TRBV9 to TRBJ2-1; 10 nucleotides align to TRBD2. V lost 4 bases, J lost 8 bases, and 12 bases stayed unmatched. The CDR3 sequence is 16 residues long. The germline CDR1 and CDR2 sequences are SGDLS and YYNGEE. The DNA for the CDR3 is TGTGCCAGCAGCCCCCGGGGGCTAGCGGGAGACGATGAGCAGTTCTTC. It specifies CASSPRGLAGDDEQFF.

V gene TRBV19 combines with J gene TRBJ2-7; 8 nucleotides line up with TRBD1. There are 14 residues in the CDR3. V gave up 5 bases and J gave up 3 bases; unmatched junction bases: 6. The germline gives CDR1 LNHDA, CDR2 SQIVND (reference sequence). The CDR3 coding sequence is TGTGCCAGTAGTCATCGGGGACAGGTCTACGAGCAGTACTTC. Amino acid sequence: CASSHRGQVYEQYF.

The chain carries TRBV6-5 and TRBJ1-3; 7 nucleotides match TRBD1. Per the germline V gene, CDR1 is MNHEY and CDR2 is SVGAGI. The ends lost 6 bases at V and 0 bases at J; junction bases unmatched: 2. The length of the CDR3 is 14 residues. The CDR3 is CASRQGSSGNTIYF. DNA of the CDR3: TGTGCCAGCAGACAGGGGAGCTCTGGAAACACCATATATTTT.

The chain employs TRBV5-4 and TRBJ2-7; 8 bases are shared with TRBD1. Germline trimming cut 3 bases from V and 7 bases from J; bases unmatched to any gene: 6. CDR1 SGHNT and CDR2 YYREEE come from the germline V gene (reference sequence). The length of the CDR3 is 13 residues. CDR3 in amino acids: CASSSRTGLEQYF. CDR3 in DNA: TGTGCCAGCAGCTCCCGGACAGGGCTAGAGCAGTACTTC.

This chain joins TRBV19 and TRBJ2-7, with TRBD1 as a possible D gene (5 bases). Between the trimmed V and J ends, which lost 4 bases and 5 bases, there was a span of 15 bases. This CDR3 is 14 amino acids long. CDR1 LNHDA and CDR2 SQIVND come from the germline V gene (reference sequence). The CDR3 sequence: CASSNVGLVNEQYF. The CDR3 nucleotides read TGTGCCAGTAGTAACGTGGGGCTGGTAAACGAGCAGTACTTC.

This clone was counted once. The chain joins TRBV19 to TRBJ1-1, with TRBD1 as a possible D gene (5 bases). This CDR3 has 17 residues. CDR1 LNHDA and CDR2 SQIVND come from the germline V gene (reference sequence). Deletions cut 0 bases from V and 1 base from J, with 15 bases between. In DNA form, the CDR3 reads TGTGCCAGTAGTATAGATGTAGGGGCCCCCCGGAACACTGAAGCTTTCTTT. Residues: CASSIDVGAPRNTEAFF.

The V gene is TRBV5-8, the J gene TRBJ1-3; D possibly corresponds to TRBD1 (5 bases). Germline lookup yields CDR1 SGHTS and CDR2 YDEGEE. Trimming took 1 base from V and 6 from J, leaving 14 bases between them. The CDR3 totals 15 residues. The CDR3 region is CASSLSTGLANTIYF. The CDR3 coding sequence is TGTGCCAGCAGCTTGAGTACAGGCCTAGCAAACACCATATATTTT.

The count of this clone is one. The gene calls are TRBV29-1 and TRBJ2-1, with D maybe TRBD2 (5 bases). The CDR3 loop spans 14 amino acids. V gave up 3 bases and J gave up 3 bases, with 12 bases separating them. Germline-derived CDR1 and CDR2 are SQVTM and ANQGSEA. DNA for the CDR3: TGCAGCGTTGACATACCGGGGAACTACAATGAGCAGTTCTTC. Its protein product is CSVDIPGNYNEQFF.